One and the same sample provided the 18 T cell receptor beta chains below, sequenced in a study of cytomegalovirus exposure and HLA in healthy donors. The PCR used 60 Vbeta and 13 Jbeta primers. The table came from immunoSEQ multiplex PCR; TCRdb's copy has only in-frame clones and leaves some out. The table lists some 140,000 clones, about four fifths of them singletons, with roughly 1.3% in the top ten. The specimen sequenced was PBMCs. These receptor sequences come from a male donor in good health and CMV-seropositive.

Here the CDR3 reads CASSRGGPTQYF. CDR3 in DNA: TGTGCCAGCAGCCGGGGGGGGCCTACGCAGTATTTT. This chain links TRBV2 with TRBJ2-3, with 8 bases fitting TRBD2. This CDR3 comprises 12 residues. Losses at the gene ends were 6 bases for V and 8 bases for J; bases not matched to a gene: 4. The germline CDR1 and CDR2 sequences are SNHLY and FYNNEI.

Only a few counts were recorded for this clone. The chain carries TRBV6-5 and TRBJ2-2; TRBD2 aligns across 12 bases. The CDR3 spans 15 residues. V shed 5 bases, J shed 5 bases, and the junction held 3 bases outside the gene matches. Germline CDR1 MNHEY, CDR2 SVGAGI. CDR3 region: CASSVTSGRTGELFF. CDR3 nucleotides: TGTGCCAGCAGTGTTACTAGCGGGAGGACCGGGGAGCTGTTTTTT.

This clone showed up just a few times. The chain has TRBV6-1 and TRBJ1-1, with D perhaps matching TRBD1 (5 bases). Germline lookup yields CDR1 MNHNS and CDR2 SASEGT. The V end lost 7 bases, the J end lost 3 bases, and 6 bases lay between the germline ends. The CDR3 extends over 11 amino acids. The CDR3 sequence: CASIGDTEAFF. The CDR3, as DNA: TGTGCCAGCATAGGGGACACTGAAGCTTTCTTT.

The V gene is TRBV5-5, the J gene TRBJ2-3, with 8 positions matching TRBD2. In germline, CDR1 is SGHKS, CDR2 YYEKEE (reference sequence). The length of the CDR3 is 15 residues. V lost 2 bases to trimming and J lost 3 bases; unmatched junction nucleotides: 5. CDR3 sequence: CASSFLAGQTDTQYF. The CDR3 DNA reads TGTGCCAGCAGCTTTCTAGCGGGCCAAACAGATACGCAGTATTTT.

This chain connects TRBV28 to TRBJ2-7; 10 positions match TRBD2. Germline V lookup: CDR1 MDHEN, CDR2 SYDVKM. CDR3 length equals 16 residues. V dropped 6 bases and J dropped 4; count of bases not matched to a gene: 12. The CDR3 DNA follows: TGTGCCAGCAGGGCTGGAGCGGGAGGGCCGGGGTACGAGCAGTACTTC. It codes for CASRAGAGGPGYEQYF. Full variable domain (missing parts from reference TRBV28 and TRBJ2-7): DVKVTQSSRYLVKRTGEKVFLECVQDMDHENMFWYRQDPGLGLRLIYFSYDVKMKEKGDIPEGYSVSREKKERFSLILESASTNQTSMYLCASRAGAGGPGYEQYFGPGTRLTVT.

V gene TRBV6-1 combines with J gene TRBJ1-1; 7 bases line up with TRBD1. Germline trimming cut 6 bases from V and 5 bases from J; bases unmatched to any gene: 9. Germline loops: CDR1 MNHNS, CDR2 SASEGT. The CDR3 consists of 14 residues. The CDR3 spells CASRQTGYSTEAFF. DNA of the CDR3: TGTGCCAGCAGGCAGACAGGGTATTCGACTGAAGCTTTCTTT.

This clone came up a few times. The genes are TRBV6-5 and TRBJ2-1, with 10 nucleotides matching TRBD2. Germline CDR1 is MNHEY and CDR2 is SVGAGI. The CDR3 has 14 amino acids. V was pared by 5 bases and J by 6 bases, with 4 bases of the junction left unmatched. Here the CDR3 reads CASSNSGGFNEQFF. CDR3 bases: TGTGCCAGCAGTAATAGCGGGGGGTTCAATGAGCAGTTCTTC.

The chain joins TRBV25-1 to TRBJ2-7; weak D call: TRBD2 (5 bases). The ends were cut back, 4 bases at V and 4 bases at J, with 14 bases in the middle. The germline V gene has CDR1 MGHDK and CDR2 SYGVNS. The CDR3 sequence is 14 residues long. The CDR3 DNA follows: TGTGCCAGCAGTGGAGGGTTCCCGATATACGAGCAGTACTTC. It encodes CASSGGFPIYEQYF.

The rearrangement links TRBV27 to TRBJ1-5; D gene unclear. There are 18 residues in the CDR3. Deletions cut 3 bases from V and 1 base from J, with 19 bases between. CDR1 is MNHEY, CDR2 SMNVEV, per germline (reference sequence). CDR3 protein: CASSFGSGGPASNQPQHF. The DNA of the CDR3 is TGTGCCAGCAGTTTCGGGTCCGGAGGGCCCGCCAGCAATCAGCCCCAGCATTTT.

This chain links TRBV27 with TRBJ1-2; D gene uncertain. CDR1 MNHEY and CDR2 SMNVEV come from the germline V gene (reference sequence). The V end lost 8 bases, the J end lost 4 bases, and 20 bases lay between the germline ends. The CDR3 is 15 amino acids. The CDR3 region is CASGKVGPAIYGYTF. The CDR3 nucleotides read TGTGCCAGCGGTAAAGTGGGCCCCGCTATCTATGGCTACACCTTC.

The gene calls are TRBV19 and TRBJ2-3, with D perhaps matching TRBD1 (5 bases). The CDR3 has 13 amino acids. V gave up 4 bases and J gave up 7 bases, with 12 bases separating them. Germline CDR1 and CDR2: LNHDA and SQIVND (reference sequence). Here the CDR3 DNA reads TGTGCCAGTAGTACCGACAGCTCTTATACGCAGTATTTT. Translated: CASSTDSSYTQYF.

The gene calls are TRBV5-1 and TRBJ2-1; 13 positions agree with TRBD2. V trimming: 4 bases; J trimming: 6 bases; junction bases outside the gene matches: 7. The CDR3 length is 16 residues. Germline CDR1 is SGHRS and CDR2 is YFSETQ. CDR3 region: CASSRWTSGSPNEQFF. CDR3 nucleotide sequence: TGCGCCAGCAGCCGCTGGACTAGCGGGAGCCCCAATGAGCAGTTCTTC.

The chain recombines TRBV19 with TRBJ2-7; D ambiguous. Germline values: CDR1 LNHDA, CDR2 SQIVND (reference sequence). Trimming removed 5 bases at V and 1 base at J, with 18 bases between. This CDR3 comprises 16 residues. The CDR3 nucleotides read TGTGCCAGTAGTCCCCTCGGTCAGAGGTATTCCTACGAGCAGTACTTC. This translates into CASSPLGQRYSYEQYF.

The DNA for the CDR3 is TGTGCCAGCAGCTTACTCGGGGGATACGAGCAGTACTTC. As protein: CASSLLGGYEQYF. The chain carries TRBV7-2 and TRBJ2-7; possibly TRBD2 for D (6 bases). Trimming cost V 2 bases and J 4 bases, with 9 bases left between them. Germline CDR1 is SGHTA and CDR2 is FQGNSA. The CDR3 is made up of 13 amino acids.

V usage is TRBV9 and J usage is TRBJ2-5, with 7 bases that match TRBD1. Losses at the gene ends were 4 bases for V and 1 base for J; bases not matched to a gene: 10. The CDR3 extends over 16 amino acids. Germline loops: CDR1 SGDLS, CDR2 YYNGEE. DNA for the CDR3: TGTGCCAGCAGCCTTCGGACGGGACAGCGCCAAGAGACCCAGTACTTC. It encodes CASSLRTGQRQETQYF.

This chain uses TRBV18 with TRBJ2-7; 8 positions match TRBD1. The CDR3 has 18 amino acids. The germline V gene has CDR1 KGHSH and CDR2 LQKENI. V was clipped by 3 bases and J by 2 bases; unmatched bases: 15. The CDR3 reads CASSPPPGQGGLPYEQYF. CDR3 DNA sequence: TGTGCCAGCTCACCCCCCCCCGGACAGGGAGGCCTCCCCTACGAGCAGTACTTC.

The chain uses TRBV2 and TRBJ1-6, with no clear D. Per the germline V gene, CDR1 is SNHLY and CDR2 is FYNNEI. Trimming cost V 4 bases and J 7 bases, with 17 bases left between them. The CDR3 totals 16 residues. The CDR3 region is CASSATEPPLNSPLHF. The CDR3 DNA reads TGTGCCAGCAGTGCCACAGAGCCACCCCTGAATTCACCCCTCCACTTT.

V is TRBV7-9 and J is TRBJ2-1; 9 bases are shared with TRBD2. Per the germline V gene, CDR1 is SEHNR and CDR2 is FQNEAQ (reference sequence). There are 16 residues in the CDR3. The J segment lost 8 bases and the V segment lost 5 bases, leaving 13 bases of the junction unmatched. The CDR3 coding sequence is TGTGCCAGCAGCGTACGCGGCGGGGGGGCTAGGGATGAGCAGTTCTTC. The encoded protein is CASSVRGGGARDEQFF.